This note documents a single T cell receptor beta chain sequence. Its target is not known. The PCR contained 60 Vbeta and 13 Jbeta primers. Sequencing was performed with immunoSEQ multiplex PCR; in TCRdb, only in-frame clones are kept and a portion is missing. The sample records under 200,000 clones, roughly 81% being singletons. The study sampled nominally healthy donors, though unrecorded immune exposures were likely. Trimming stripped 6 bases from V and 0 bases from J, with 12 bases between. The CDR3 runs to 14 residues. Germline V gives CDR1 LNHDA, CDR2 SQIVND (reference sequence). This entry comes from a study of cytomegalovirus exposure and HLA in healthy donors. Study-level findings and limits: Researchers left out some V segments, among them TRBV6-2 and TRBV6-3, as indistinguishable.

The V gene is TRBV19, the J gene TRBJ2-7; TRBD2 is a possible D gene (6 bases). The sequenced material came from PBMCs. This TCR derives from a woman aged 50 to 65 in good health and CMV-seronegative. In DNA, the CDR3 is TGTGCCAGTAGCGGGGGAAGATTCTCCTACGAGCAGTACTTC. This translates into CASSGGRFSYEQYF.